This entry features one T cell receptor beta chain sequence. This clone was seen a few times. No cognate antigen has been identified for it. Base qualities are missing; no much larger clone stands one base away. In the prospective study, participants were about 18 to 89 years old, resided in about 25 geographic areas of the United States, and were enrolled through a virtual design. To assign participants to cohorts, the prospective study relied on clinical history that participants themselves reported in a screening survey and a study questionnaire. A participant counted as exposed if, within 2 weeks of entering the study, that participant had been in contact with someone who had a PCR-confirmed or clinician-diagnosed COVID-19 case. In the prospective study, whole blood, serum and a nasopharyngeal or oropharyngeal swab were collected from each participant by mobile phlebotomists. Prospective study participants could optionally give additional blood draws and questionnaires over an approximately two-month period. Prospective study blood samples were shipped either frozen or at room temperature before DNA extraction.

This entry comes from a study of blood T cell repertoires in COVID-19 (dated by TCRdb to about 2020). In the study overall: Collaborator samples came from the United States, Italy and Spain and covered acute and convalescent phases of COVID-19. The prospective study material was composed of cDNA or gDNA derived from T cells, B-cell-depleted T cells, or PBMCs. Subjects who had been exposed to COVID-19, were actively infected with it, or had recovered from it provided the deeply sampled blood TCRbeta repertoires that made up the dataset. A freely available public database, intended as a resource for researchers studying the immune response to SARS-CoV-2, is where the repertoires were released. Samples were obtained from the ongoing ImmuneRACE study (first 160 participants) and from about 1,300 subjects provided by 6 global collaborators. Nearly every sample came with metadata listing a de-identified subject ID, COVID-19 status, age in years and sex. Where HLA class I and class II types were available, the types were taken from metadata supplied by the sample provider, not from assay-based typing. Here is what the overall study found, with its caveats: Clinical and demographic metadata were provided uncurated, with the amount varying by source and participant.

The immunoSEQ Assay, a bias-controlled multiplex PCR, was used to amplify TCRbeta CDR3 regions from genomic DNA. The paper's processing steps were these. The number of nucleated cells in each sample was estimated by amplification of reference gene primers within the assay. Sequence reads were collapsed and filtered to measure the absolute abundance of every unique TCRbeta CDR3 rearrangement. Productive Simpson clonality was computed per sample as the square root of Simpson's diversity index over productive rearrangements. Here the immuneACCESS table is served through TCRdb, limited to in-frame sequences with V and J called. Missing clones are a known gap in these copies; in checked studies unresolved V genes cover under half, and the rest lacks a known reason. V and J calls and clone size are copied from that table; D and trimming were computed from the DNA. The sample contains some 190,000 clones, nearly 80% of them found a single time. The ten largest clones take up about 15% of the sample.

This TCR derives from a man aged 60 to 75 who had been exposed to COVID-19. Sequencing used PBMCs or T cells enriched from blood (not recorded which).

The DNA sequence reads TGTGCCAGCAGCGTAGGGATAGCGGGAGGATCGACAGATACGCAGTATTTT. This is translated as CASSVGIAGGSTDTQYF. The chain links TRBV9 with TRBJ2-3; 10 nucleotides in the junction match TRBD2. The germline V gene gives CDR1 as SGDLS and CDR2 as YYNGEE. Relative to germline, V is missing 0 bases and J is missing 3 bases, with 7 bases of the junction outside any gene match. The CDR3 numbers 17 residues from cysteine through phenylalanine. Only the CDR3 portion is preserved as DNA: 51 bases, with reading frame beginning at the first base.